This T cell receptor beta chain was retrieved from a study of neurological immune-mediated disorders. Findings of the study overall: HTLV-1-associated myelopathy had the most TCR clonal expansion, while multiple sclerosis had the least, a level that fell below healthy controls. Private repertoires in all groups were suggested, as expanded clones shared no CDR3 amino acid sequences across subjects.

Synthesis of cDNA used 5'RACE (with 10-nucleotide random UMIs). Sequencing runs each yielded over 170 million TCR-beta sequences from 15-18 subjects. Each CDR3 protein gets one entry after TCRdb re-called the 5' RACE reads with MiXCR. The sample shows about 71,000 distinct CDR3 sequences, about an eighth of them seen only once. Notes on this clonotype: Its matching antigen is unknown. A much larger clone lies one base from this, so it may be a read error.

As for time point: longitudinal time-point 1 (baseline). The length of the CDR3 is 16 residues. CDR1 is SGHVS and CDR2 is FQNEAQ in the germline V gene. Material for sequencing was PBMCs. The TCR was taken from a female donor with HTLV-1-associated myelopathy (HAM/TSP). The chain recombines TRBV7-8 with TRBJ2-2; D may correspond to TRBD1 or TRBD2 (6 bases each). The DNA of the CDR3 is TGTGCCAGCAACTTAGTGGGGGGCCTACACACCGGGGAGCTGTTTTTT. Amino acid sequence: CASNLVGGLHTGELFF.